This TCR beta chain was obtained from a study of T-cell memory formation after mild COVID-19. TCRdb re-called the 5' RACE reads through MiXCR, storing one row per CDR3 protein. The sample includes roughly 300,000 distinct CDR3 sequences, under 8.5% seen only once; the top ten take 22%. Trimming took off 5 bases at V and 8 bases at J, with 13 bases between the two ends. Germline values: CDR1 DFQATT, CDR2 SNEGSKA (reference sequence). The CDR3 sequence is 13 residues long. The sample comprised PBMCs or a T cell subset sorted from them (not recorded which). This sequence was found in a young man who had mild COVID-19 (a few samples of this study predate the infection). Cell type and time point are not known. This chain links TRBV20-1 with TRBJ1-6, with a possible D match to TRBD1 (5 bases). This chain's CDR3 is CSAGQGAYSPLHF. In DNA form, the CDR3 reads TGCAGTGCTGGGCAAGGGGCCTATTCACCCCTCCACTTT.